This T cell receptor beta chain was sequenced in a study of a mutant IDH1 vaccine in newly diagnosed glioma. Study-wide findings and caveats: Evidence of vaccine-induced immune responses was documented in less than 95% of patients.

This clone was seen once. Antigen specificity is unknown. Time point meaning: week 11, during vaccination. Topical imiquimod was applied with each vaccine dose, which held 300 ug of mutant IDH1 20-mer peptide. Astrocytomas found in donors were new, WHO grade 3 or 4, IDH1-mutant and ATRX-lost. Using immunoSEQ multiplex PCR, the repertoire was profiled, and TCRdb retains in-frame clones only, with some absent. Of around 53,000 clones in the sample, around nine tenths were seen once. Between the trimmed V and J ends, which lost 5 bases and 9 bases, there was a span of 17 bases. CDR3 size: 13 residues. CDR1 is SNHLY and CDR2 is FYNNEI in the germline V gene.

The V gene is TRBV2, the J gene TRBJ2-7; D possibly uses TRBD1 or TRBD2 (5 bases each). This receptor was identified in a man aged 45-60 years with glioma. The sequencing here drew on PBMCs, taken from a glioma patient whose treatment included an IDH1 peptide vaccine. The CDR3 region is CASSLRDANGQYF. The CDR3 coding sequence is TGTGCCAGCAGTCTCAGGGACGCAAACGGGCAGTACTTC.